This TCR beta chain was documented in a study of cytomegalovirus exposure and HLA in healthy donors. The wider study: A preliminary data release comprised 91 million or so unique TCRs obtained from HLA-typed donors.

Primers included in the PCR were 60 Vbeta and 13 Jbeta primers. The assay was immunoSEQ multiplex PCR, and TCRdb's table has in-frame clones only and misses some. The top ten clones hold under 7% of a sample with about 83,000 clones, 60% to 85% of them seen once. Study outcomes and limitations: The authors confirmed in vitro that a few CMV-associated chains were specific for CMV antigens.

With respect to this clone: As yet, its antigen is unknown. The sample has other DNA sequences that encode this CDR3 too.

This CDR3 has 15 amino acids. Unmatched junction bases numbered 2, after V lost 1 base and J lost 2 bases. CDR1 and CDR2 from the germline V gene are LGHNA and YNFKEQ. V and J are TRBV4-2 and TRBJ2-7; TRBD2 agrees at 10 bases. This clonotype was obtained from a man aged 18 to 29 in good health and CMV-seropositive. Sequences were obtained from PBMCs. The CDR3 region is CASSQVGTSAYEQYF. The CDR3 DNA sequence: TGTGCCAGCAGCCAAGTGGGGACTAGCGCCTACGAGCAGTACTTC.